This TCR beta chain originates from a study of response to subunit inactivated influenza vaccine. TCRdb reanalysed the RT-PCR reads using MiXCR and keeps one entry per CDR3 protein. The sample contains more than 550,000 distinct CDR3 sequences, 11% of which appear only once. CDR1 and CDR2 from the germline V gene are SQVTM and ANQGSEA. This CDR3 is built from 14 residues. J gave up 2 bases and V 6 bases, and 4 bases lay outside the gene matches. The sample was also linked to a second study, of T cells expressing NK-cell markers. In that study: Generation of TCR beta cDNA was performed by 5'RACE template switching incorporating UMIs. There were a handful of donors in whom these clonotypes also led the CD3+CD56-NKG2C+ fraction. It was still unclear whether expanded NKG2C+ T cell clones were HCMV specific.

This TCR was recovered from a man in his fifties who received an inactivated influenza vaccine. This material consisted of PBMCs from blood, taken on the day of vaccination. This chain uses TRBV29-1 with TRBJ2-5; 12 bases map to TRBD1. CDR3 sequence reads: CSVRDRGRQETQYF. The CDR3 DNA reads TGCAGCGTCCGGGACAGGGGGCGTCAAGAGACCCAGTACTTC.